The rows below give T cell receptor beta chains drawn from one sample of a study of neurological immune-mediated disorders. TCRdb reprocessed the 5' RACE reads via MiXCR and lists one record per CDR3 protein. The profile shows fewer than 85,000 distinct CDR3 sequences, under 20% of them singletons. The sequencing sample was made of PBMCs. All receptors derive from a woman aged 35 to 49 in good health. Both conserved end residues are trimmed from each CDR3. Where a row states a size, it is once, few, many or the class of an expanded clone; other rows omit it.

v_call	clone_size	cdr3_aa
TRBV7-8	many	ASSLGSSGGKETQY
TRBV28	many	ASSSGTGLNEKLF
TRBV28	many	ASGASGGLETQY
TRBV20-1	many	VGGGNTEAF
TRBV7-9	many	ASSLASTEAF
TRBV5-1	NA	ASSTGANTEAF
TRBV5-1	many	ASSSGGTDGYT
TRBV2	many	ASRRTGVANYGYT
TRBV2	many	ASGLAGRTDTQY
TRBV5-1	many	ASSRGLETGELF
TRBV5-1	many	ASSLTLAGNTDTQY
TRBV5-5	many	ASSLRRAPQTTYNEQF
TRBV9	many	ASSGIRDRVPGELF
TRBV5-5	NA	ASSWQASGGISYNEQF
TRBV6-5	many	ASSQVGRAGNTIY
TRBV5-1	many	ASSLGYSNQPQH
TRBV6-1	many	ASSDSRVRSNQPQH
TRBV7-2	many	ASSLFPAGTNTDTQY
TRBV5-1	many	ASSLAGPASSYEQY
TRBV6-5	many	ASSFRLQETQY
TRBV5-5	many	ASSPIYTLTKNTIY
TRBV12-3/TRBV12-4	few	ASSYFQGAANEKLF
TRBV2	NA	ASRKTLSNTGELF
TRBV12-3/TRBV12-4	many	ASSWGQLNTEAF